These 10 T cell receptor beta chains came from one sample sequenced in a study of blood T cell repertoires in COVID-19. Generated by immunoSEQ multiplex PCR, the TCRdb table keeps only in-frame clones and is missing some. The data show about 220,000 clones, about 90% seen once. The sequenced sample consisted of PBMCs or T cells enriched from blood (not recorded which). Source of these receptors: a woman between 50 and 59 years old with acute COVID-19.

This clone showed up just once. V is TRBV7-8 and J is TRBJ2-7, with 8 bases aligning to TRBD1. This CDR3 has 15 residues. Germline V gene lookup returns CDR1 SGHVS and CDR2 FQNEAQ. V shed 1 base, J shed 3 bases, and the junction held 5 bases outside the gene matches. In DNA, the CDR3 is TGTGCCAGCAGCTTAGTTGCAGGGACAGGCTACGAGCAGTACTTC. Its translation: CASSLVAGTGYEQYF.

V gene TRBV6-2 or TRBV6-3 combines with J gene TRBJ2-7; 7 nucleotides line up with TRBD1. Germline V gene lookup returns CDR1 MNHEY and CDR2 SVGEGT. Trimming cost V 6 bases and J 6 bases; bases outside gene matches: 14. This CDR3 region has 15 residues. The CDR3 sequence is CASSPPGQPAPEQYF. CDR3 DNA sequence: TGTGCCAGCAGCCCGCCGGGACAGCCTGCCCCCGAGCAGTACTTC.

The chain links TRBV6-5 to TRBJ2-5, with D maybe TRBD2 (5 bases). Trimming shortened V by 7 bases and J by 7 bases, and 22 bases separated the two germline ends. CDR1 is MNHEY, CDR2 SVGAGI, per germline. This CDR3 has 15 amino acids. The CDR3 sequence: CASIAGEASIGTQYF. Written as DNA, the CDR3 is TGTGCCAGCATCGCGGGTGAGGCTAGCATTGGGACCCAGTACTTC.

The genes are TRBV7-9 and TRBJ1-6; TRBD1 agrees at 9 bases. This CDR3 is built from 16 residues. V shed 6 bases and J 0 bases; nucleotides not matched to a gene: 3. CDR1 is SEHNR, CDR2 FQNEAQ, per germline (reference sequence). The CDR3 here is CASRLQGASYNSPLHF. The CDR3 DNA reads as TGTGCCAGCAGACTACAGGGGGCCTCCTATAATTCACCCCTCCACTTT.

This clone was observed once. The CDR3 protein is CASSRGPAAGNTIYF. The CDR3 DNA follows: TGTGCCAGCAGTAGGGGCCCCGCGGCTGGAAACACCATATATTTT. V is TRBV6-5 and J is TRBJ1-3; tentative D call: TRBD1 (5 bases). CDR1 and CDR2 from the germline V gene are MNHEY and SVGAGI. The CDR3 is 15 amino acids. The V end lost 5 bases, the J end lost 2 bases, and 13 bases lay between the germline ends.

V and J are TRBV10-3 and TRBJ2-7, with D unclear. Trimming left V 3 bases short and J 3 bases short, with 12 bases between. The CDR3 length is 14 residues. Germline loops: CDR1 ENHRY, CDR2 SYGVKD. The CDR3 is CAISDHTTFYEQYF. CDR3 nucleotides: TGTGCCATCAGTGATCATACTACCTTCTACGAGCAGTACTTC.

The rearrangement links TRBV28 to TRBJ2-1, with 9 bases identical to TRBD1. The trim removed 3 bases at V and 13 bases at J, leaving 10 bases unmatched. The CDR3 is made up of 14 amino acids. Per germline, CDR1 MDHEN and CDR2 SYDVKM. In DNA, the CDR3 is TGTGCCAGCAGTTTTTTTCCGGGACAGGGTAATCAGTTCTTC. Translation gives CASSFFPGQGNQFF.

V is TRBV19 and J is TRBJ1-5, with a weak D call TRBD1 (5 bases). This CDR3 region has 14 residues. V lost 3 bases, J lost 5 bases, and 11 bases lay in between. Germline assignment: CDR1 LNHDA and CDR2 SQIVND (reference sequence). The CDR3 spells CASSILQGYQPQHF. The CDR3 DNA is TGTGCCAGTAGTATTCTGCAGGGATATCAGCCCCAGCATTTT. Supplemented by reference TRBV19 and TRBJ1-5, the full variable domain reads DGGITQSPKYLFRKEGQNVTLSCEQNLNHDAMYWYRQDPGQGLRLIYYSQIVNDFQKGDIAEGYSVSREKKESFPLTVTSAQKNPTAFYLCASSILQGYQPQHFGDGTRLSIL.

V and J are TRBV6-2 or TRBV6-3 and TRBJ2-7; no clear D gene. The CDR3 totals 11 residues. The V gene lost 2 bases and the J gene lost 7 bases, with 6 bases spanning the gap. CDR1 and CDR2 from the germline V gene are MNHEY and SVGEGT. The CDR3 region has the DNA TGTGCCAGCAGTTACAGAGAGGAGCAGTACTTC. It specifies CASSYREEQYF.

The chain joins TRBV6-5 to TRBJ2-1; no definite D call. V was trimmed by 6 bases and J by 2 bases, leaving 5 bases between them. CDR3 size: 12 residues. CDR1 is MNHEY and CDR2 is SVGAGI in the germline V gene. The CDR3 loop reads CASSLTYNEQFF. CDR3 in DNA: TGTGCCAGCAGCCTAACCTACAATGAGCAGTTCTTC.